The clone carrying this TCR beta chain was found a few times. No antigen is known for it. Via MiXCR, TCRdb re-called the RT-PCR reads, giving one row per CDR3 protein. This sample carries 650,000 to 850,000 distinct CDR3 sequences, approximately 14% of them seen once, and the ten largest clones take 5.5% to 7%. This sample stems from a study of response to subunit inactivated influenza vaccine. Study-wide results and limits: Authors suggested few new T cells are recruited by each seasonal influenza vaccination.

Germline V CDR1 and CDR2: SGHDT, YYEEEE. V was cut by 0 bases and J by 5 bases, with 12 bases left in between. The CDR3 extends over 14 amino acids. J is TRBJ2-7 and V is TRBV5-6; no firm D call. The sample consisted of PBMCs from blood, taken about 14 days before vaccination. This clonotype was obtained from a man aged 45-65 years who received an inactivated influenza vaccine. DNA of the CDR3: TGTGCCAGCAGCTTGGGAGGTTTCGGCGACGAGCAGTACTTC. Translated, it gives CASSLGGFGDEQYF.